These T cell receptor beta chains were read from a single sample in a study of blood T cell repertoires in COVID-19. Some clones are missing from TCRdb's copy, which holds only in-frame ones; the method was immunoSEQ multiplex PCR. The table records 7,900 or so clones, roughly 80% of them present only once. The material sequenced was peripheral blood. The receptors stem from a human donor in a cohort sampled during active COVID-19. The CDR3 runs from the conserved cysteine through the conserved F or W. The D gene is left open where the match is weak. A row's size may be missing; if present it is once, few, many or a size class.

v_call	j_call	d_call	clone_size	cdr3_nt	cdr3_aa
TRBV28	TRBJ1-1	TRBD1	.	TGTGCCAGCAGTTTCGGGACAGCCACTGAAGCTTTCTTT	CASSFGTATEAFF
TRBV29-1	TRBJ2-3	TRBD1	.	TGCAGCGTTGACAGGGGGACAGATACGCAGTATTTT	CSVDRGTDTQYF
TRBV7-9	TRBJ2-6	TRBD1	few	TGTGCCAGCAGCTTGGACAGGGCCCAGTGGGTCTCTGGGGCCAACGTCCTGACTTTC	CASSLDRAQWVSGANVLTF
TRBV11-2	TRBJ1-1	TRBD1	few	TGTGCCAGCAGCTTAGCCACAGGGGTATTAGCCACTGAAGCTTTCTTT	CASSLATGVLATEAFF
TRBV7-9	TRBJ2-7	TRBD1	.	TGTGCCAGCAGCTGGGACAGGTTCGAGCAGTACTTC	CASSWDRFEQYF
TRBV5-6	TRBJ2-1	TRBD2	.	TGTGCCAGCAGATCTATAGCGGGTTACAATGAGCAGTTCTTC	CASRSIAGYNEQFF
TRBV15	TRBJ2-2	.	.	TGTGCCACCAGTAACCCGGCGGGGAACACCGGGGAGCTGTTTTTT	CATSNPAGNTGELFF
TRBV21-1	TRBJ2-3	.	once	TGTGCCAGCAGCAATGTAGCGGGAATTCTTGGGGTTACGTTGGATACGCAGTATTTT	CASSNVAGILGVTLDTQYF
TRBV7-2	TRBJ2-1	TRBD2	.	TGTGCCAGCAGCTTAGTGGGGGGACTAGCGGGATACAATGAGCAGTTCTTC	CASSLVGGLAGYNEQFF
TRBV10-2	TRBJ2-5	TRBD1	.	TGCGCCAGCTCCCTCCAGGGGGCGTGGGAGACCCAGTACTTC	CASSLQGAWETQYF
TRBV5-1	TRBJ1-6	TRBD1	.	TGCGCCAGCAGAAATACACCGGGACAGGGGAATTCACCCCTCCACTTT	CASRNTPGQGNSPLHF
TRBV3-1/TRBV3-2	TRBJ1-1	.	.	TGTGCCAGCAGCCGCCGTGAGACTGAAGCTTTCTTT	CASSRRETEAFF
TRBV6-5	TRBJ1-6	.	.	TGTGCCAGCAGGTCAGGGATAGGTTCACCCCTCCACTTT	CASRSGIGSPLHF
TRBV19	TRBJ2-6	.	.	TGTGCCTCATGCCAGGGCTCCTCTGGGGCCAACGTCCTGACTTTC	CASCQGSSGANVLTF
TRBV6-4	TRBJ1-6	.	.	TGTGCCAGCAGTGGCGGCAGGGTTAATTCACCCCTCCACTTT	CASSGGRVNSPLHF
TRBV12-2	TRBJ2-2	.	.	TGTGCAAGTCGCTTAGTTATTAGCGGGAGGAACACCGGGGAGCTGTTTTTT	CASRLVISGRNTGELFF